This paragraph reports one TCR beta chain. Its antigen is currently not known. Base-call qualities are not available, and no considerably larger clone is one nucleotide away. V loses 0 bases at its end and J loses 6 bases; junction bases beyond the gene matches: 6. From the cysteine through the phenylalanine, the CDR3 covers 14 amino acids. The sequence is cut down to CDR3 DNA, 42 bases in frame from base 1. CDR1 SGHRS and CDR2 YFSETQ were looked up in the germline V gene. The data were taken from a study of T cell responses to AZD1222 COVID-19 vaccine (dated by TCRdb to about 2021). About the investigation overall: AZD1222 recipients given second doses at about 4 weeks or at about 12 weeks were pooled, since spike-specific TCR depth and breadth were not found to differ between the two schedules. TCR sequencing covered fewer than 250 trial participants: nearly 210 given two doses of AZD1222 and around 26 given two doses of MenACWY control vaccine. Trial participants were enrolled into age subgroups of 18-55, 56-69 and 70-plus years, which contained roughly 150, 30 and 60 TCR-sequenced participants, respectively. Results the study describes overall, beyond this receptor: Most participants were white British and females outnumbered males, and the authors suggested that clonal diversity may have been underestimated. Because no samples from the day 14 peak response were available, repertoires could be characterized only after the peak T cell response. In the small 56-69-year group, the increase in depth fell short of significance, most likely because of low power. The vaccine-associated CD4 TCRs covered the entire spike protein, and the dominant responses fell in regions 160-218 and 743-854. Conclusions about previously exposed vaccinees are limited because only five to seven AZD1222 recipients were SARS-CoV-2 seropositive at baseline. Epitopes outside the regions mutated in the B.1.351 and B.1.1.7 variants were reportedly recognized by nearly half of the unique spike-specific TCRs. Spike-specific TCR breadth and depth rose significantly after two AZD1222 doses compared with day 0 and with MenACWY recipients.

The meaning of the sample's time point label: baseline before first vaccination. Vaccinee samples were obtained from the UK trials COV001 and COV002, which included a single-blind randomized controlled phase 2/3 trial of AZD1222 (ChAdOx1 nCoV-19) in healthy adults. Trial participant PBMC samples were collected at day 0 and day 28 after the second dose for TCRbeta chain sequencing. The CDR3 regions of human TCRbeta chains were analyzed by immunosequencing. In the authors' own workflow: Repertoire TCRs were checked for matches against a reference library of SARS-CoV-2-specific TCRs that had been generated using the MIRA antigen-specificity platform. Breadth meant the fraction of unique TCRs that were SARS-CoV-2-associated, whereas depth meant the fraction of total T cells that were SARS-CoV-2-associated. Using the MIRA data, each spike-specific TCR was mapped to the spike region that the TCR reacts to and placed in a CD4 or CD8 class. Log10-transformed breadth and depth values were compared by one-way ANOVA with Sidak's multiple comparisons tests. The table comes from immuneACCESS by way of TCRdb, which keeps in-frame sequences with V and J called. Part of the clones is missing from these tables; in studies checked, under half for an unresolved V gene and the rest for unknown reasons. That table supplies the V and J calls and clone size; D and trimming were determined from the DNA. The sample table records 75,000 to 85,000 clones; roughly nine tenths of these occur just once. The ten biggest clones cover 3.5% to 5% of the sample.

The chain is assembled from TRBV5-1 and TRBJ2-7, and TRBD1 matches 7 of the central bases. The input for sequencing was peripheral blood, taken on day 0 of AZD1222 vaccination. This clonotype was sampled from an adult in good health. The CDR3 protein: CASSLERGQGEQYF. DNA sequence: TGCGCCAGCAGCTTGGAAAGGGGGCAAGGCGAGCAGTACTTC.